The clone carrying this T cell receptor (beta chain) was seen at least ten times. This specimen comes from a study of neurological immune-mediated disorders. TCRdb redid the calling of the 5' RACE reads with MiXCR, one entry per CDR3 protein. The sample consists of about 46,000 distinct CDR3 sequences, about 2% of them appearing once. The CDR3 spans 18 residues. Germline lookup yields CDR1 SGDLS and CDR2 YYNGEE. The V and J ends lost 0 bases and 3 bases, in that order; junction bases with no gene match: 7. Sequences were obtained from PBMCs. This clonotype was sampled from a woman in her 40s with multiple sclerosis. The J gene is TRBJ2-6, the V gene TRBV9; 9 bases fit TRBD1. The CDR3 is CASSVETGGGFGANVLTF. The CDR3 nucleotides read TGTGCCAGCAGCGTAGAGACAGGGGGAGGTTTTGGGGCCAACGTCCTGACTTTC.